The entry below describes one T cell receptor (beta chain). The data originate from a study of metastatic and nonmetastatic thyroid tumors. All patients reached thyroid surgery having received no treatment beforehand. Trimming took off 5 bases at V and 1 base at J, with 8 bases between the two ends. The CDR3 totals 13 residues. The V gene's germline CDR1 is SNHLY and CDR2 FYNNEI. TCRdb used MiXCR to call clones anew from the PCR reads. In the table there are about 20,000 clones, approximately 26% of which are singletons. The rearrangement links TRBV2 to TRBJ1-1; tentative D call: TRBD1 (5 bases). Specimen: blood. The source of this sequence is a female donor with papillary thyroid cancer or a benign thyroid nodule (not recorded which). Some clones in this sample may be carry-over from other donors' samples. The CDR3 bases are TGTGCCAGCAGTCAAGGGGAGAACACTGAAGCTTTCTTT. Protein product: CASSQGENTEAFF.